Given below is one T cell receptor (beta chain) in context. Its matching antigen is unknown. The entry originates in a study of tumor-infiltrating lymphocytes in primary liver carcinoma. At the level of the study: The number of productive TCRbeta reads per sample ranged from roughly 3.5 to 7.13 million and was similar across tissue types. Study-wide findings and caveats: Blood's top-250-clone fraction was significantly lower than that of tumors (p = 0.039).

Bulk tissue was left unsorted, and RNA and DNA were co-extracted from 20-30 mg of it. Every tumor was sampled at five separate regions. The authors made TCR beta cDNA from roughly 480 ng total RNA with a constant-region primer. Three nested multiplex PCR rounds, a slightly modified ARM-PCR method, built the TCR beta libraries. TRBV1-TRBV30 forward primers paired with a C-beta reverse primer drove the first two PCR rounds, about 10 cycles each. TCRdb redid the calling of the multiplex PCR reads with MiXCR, one entry per CDR3 protein. The profile shows about 74,000 distinct CDR3 sequences, about 70% of them singletons. The CDR3 runs to 17 residues. Germline V gene lookup returns CDR1 SGHAT and CDR2 FQDESV (reference sequence). With V trimmed by 3 bases and J by 1 base, 4 bases remained unmatched.

The chain carries TRBV11-1 and TRBJ2-4; 12 bases are shared with TRBD2. The sequencing input was liver tumor tissue from sampling region 4. Indicated subset: tumor region T4, right-lateral pole. This sequence was found in a man between 35 and 55 years old with primary liver carcinoma and hepatitis B virus infection. This CDR3 reads CASSFPGTSGAKNIQYF. CDR3 DNA: TGTGCCAGCAGCTTTCCCGGGACTAGCGGGGCCAAAAACATTCAGTACTTC. The full variable domain, in which reference TRBV11-1 and TRBJ2-4 provide the parts outside the CDR3, is EAEVAQSPRYKITEKSQAVAFWCDPISGHATLYWYRQILGQGPELLVQFQDESVVDDSQLPKDRFSAERLKGVDSTLKIQPAELGDSAMYLCASSFPGTSGAKNIQYFGAGTRLSVL.